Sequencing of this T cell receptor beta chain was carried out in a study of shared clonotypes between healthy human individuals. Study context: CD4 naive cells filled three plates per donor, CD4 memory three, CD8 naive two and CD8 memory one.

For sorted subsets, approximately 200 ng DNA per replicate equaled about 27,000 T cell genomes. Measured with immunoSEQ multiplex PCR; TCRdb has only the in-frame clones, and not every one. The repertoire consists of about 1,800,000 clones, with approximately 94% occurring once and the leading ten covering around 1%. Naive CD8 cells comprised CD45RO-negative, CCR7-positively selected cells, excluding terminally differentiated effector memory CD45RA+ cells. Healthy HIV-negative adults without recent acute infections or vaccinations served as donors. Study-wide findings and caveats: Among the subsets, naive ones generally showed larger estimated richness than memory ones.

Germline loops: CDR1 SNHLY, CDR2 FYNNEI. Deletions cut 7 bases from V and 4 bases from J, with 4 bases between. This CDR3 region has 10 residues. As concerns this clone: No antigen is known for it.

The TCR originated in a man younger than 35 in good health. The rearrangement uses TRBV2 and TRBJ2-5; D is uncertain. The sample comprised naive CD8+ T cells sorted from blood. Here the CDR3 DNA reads TGTGCCAGCATCAGAGAGACCCAGTACTTC. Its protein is CASIRETQYF.